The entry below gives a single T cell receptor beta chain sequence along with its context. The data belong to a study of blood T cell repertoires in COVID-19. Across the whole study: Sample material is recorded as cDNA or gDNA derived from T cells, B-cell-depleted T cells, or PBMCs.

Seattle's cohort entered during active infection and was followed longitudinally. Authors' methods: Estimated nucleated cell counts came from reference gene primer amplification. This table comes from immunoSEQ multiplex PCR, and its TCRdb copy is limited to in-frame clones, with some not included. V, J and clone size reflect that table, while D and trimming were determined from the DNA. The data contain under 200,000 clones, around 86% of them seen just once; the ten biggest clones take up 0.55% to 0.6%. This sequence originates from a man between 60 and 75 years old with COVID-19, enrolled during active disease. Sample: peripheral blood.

The CDR3: CASSPGSSTFYEQYF. The CDR3 DNA sequence: TGTGCCAGCAGCCCTGGGAGCAGTACGTTCTACGAGCAGTACTTC. The genes are TRBV5-4 and TRBJ2-7; D is perhaps TRBD2 (5 bases). This CDR3 region has 15 residues. Trimming took 4 bases from V and 3 from J, leaving 17 bases between them. Per germline, CDR1 SGHNT and CDR2 YYREEE (reference sequence).